This TCR beta chain was recorded in a study of human T cells and chemical hapten exposure. Each CDR3 protein gets one entry after TCRdb re-called the RACE reads with MiXCR. The repertoire holds around 120,000 distinct CDR3 sequences, with roughly 15% as singletons. Germline CDR1 is DFQATT and CDR2 is SNEGSKA (reference sequence). The CDR3 runs to 12 residues. The V end was cut by 5 bases, the J end by 1 base, with 8 bases between. Time point described: patch test 1, 2 weeks after DPC sensitization. As to treatment: therapeutic diphenylcyclopropenone sensitization with weekly scalp DPC. The receptor comes from a man younger than 35 with alopecia areata. Some clones in this sample may be carry-over from other donors' samples. The chain is built from TRBV20-1 and TRBJ1-2; perhaps TRBD1 as D (5 bases). The sample in question was whole blood, obtained in connection with sensitization to the hapten diphenylcyclopropenone (DPC). The CDR3 protein is CSADRNNYGYTF. CDR3 in DNA: TGCAGTGCTGACAGAAATAACTATGGCTACACCTTC.